The 15 T cell receptor beta chains below come from one sample, sequenced in a study of T cell responses to AZD1222 COVID-19 vaccine. Some clones are missing from TCRdb's copy, which holds only in-frame ones; the method was immunoSEQ multiplex PCR. The profile shows some 110,000 clones, more than 85% of them singletons. The input for sequencing was peripheral blood, taken on day 0 of AZD1222 vaccination. The receptors were gathered from an adult in good health.

This clone was found a few times. The chain uses TRBV27 and TRBJ2-2; 7 nucleotides line up with TRBD2. CDR1 and CDR2 (germline): MNHEY, SMNVEV (reference sequence). The CDR3 is 16 amino acids. J gave up 6 bases and V 6 bases, and 13 bases lay outside the gene matches. CDR3 coding DNA: TGTGCCAGCAGCGTAACTTGGGAGGGCGACGCCGGGGAGCTGTTTTTT. This encodes CASSVTWEGDAGELFF.

V usage is TRBV5-3 and J usage is TRBJ2-4, with D perhaps TRBD1 or TRBD2 (5 bases each). TRBV5-3 is identified as an open reading frame with a role that is uncertain. Trimming took off 0 bases at V and 6 bases at J, with 19 bases between the two ends. The CDR3 has 17 residues. CDR3 DNA: TGTGCCAGAAGCTTGGGGTGGGACCTCCGATATATAAACATTCAGTACTTC. Its protein product is CARSLGWDLRYINIQYF.

CDR3 DNA: TGTGCCAGCAGCTCCCTCGGACTAGCGGGACCCACCGGGGAGCTGTTTTTT. The encoded protein is CASSSLGLAGPTGELFF. This sequence joins TRBV13 and TRBJ2-2; 12 bases align to TRBD2. Unmatched junction bases numbered 7, after V lost 4 bases and J lost 4 bases. The CDR3 spans 17 residues. From germline, CDR1 is PRHDT and CDR2 FYEKMQ (reference sequence).

The chain combines TRBV2 with TRBJ1-4; no firm D call. Germline V gene data show CDR1 as SNHLY and CDR2 as FYNNEI. The CDR3 consists of 14 residues. The V and J ends lost 7 bases and 4 bases respectively, with 13 bases between them. The CDR3, as DNA: TGTGCCAGCAACCGGGTGAGCAGTAATGAAAAACTGTTTTTT. The encoded protein is CASNRVSSNEKLFF.

The CDR3: CASSLRTDYEQYF. DNA of the CDR3: TGTGCCAGCAGCTTACGGACAGACTACGAGCAGTACTTC. The genes are TRBV7-2 and TRBJ2-7; D may be TRBD1 (6 bases). From germline, CDR1 is SGHTA and CDR2 FQGNSA. The CDR3 is made up of 13 amino acids. V was cut by 2 bases and J by 3 bases, with 8 bases left in between.

The chain has TRBV19 and TRBJ2-3; TRBD2 aligns across 15 bases. The CDR3 length is 16 residues. Germline V lookup: CDR1 LNHDA, CDR2 SQIVND (reference sequence). V was pared by 4 bases and J by 6 bases, with 5 bases of the junction left unmatched. CDR3 loop: CASSTGTSGRLDTQYF. The CDR3 region has the DNA TGTGCCAGTAGTACAGGGACTAGCGGGAGGTTGGATACGCAGTATTTT.

The genes are TRBV3-1 (or the pseudogene TRBV3-2) and TRBJ2-3, with D possibly TRBD2 on 6 matching bases. CDR1 and CDR2 from the germline V gene are LGHDT and YNNKEL (reference sequence). The V and J ends lost 1 base and 6 bases respectively, with 11 bases between them. The CDR3 has 14 residues. The CDR3 reads CASSQGLVGDTQYF. The CDR3 DNA reads as TGTGCCAGCAGCCAAGGACTAGTCGGGGATACGCAGTATTTT.

The rearrangement joins TRBV29-1 to TRBJ2-1, with TRBD2 matching 10 bases. Unmatched junction bases numbered 5, after V lost 2 bases and J lost 7 bases. The CDR3 runs to 14 residues. In germline, CDR1 is SQVTM, CDR2 ANQGSEA. CDR3: CSVESGRASNEQFF. In nucleotides, the CDR3 is TGCAGCGTTGAAAGCGGGAGGGCCTCAAATGAGCAGTTCTTC.

The chain couples TRBV11-2 to TRBJ2-7; 8 nucleotides align to TRBD2. J was trimmed by 2 bases and V by 8 bases; bases with no gene match: 5. From germline, CDR1 is SGHAT and CDR2 FQNNGV. The CDR3 extends over 13 amino acids. The CDR3 is CASGTSGPYEQYF. CDR3 DNA: TGTGCCAGCGGTACTAGCGGCCCCTACGAGCAGTACTTC.

V usage is TRBV30 and J usage is TRBJ2-3; TRBD2 aligns across 9 bases. J gave up 3 bases and V 8 bases, and 6 bases lay outside the gene matches. This CDR3 has 13 residues. From germline, CDR1 is GTSNPN and CDR2 SVGIG (reference sequence). CDR3: CARRLAATDTQYF. In DNA, the CDR3 is TGTGCCCGAAGACTAGCGGCAACAGATACGCAGTATTTT.

This chain joins TRBV19 and TRBJ1-1; D is unclear. The CDR3 spans 14 residues. Trimming removed 9 bases from V and 1 base from J, with 15 bases in between. From germline, CDR1 is LNHDA and CDR2 SQIVND (reference sequence). CDR3: CASRMTGENTEAFF. Here the CDR3 DNA reads TGTGCCAGCAGAATGACTGGAGAGAACACTGAAGCTTTCTTT.

V gene TRBV20-1 combines with J gene TRBJ2-7; D may correspond to TRBD1 or TRBD2 (5 bases each). The CDR3 consists of 14 residues. Trimming pared 3 bases from V and 3 bases from J, leaving 15 bases between. Germline values: CDR1 DFQATT, CDR2 SNEGSKA (reference sequence). CDR3 in DNA: TGCAGTGCTAGTCTAGAGGGGTCCCACTACGAGCAGTACTTC. This sequence encodes CSASLEGSHYEQYF.

The chain uses TRBV15 and TRBJ1-4, with a possible D match to TRBD1 (6 bases). Germline V gene sequence: CDR1 LNHNV, CDR2 YYDKDF (reference sequence). The CDR3 is 16 amino acids. Trimming removed 0 bases at V and 3 bases at J, with 11 bases between. The CDR3 loop reads CATSRDRGAANEKLFF. The CDR3 DNA reads as TGTGCCACCAGCAGAGATCGGGGGGCAGCTAATGAAAAACTGTTTTTT. The full variable domain, in which reference TRBV15 and TRBJ1-4 provide the parts outside the CDR3, is DAMVIQNPRYQVTQFGKPVTLSCSQTLNHNVMYWYQQKSSQAPKLLFHYYDKDFNNEADTPDNFQSRRPNTSFCFLDIRSPGLGDTAMYLCATSRDRGAANEKLFFGSGTQLSVL.

This clone has a single count. The chain has TRBV27 and TRBJ2-7; 9 nucleotides match TRBD1. CDR1 MNHEY and CDR2 SMNVEV come from the germline V gene (reference sequence). The CDR3 is made up of 16 amino acids. The ends lost 3 bases at V and 5 bases at J; junction bases unmatched: 11. The CDR3 region is CASSLLGGTGTHEQYF. DNA of the CDR3: TGTGCCAGCAGTTTGTTAGGGGGGACAGGGACCCACGAGCAGTACTTC.

The chain carries TRBV6-5 and TRBJ1-3, with TRBD1 as a possible D gene (5 bases). The germline V and J ends were trimmed by 6 bases and 2 bases, with 14 bases remaining between them. The CDR3 spans 15 residues. Germline assignment: CDR1 MNHEY and CDR2 SVGAGI. CDR3 bases: TGTGCCAGCAGACCCGTGAGGGGCCCTGGAAACACCATATATTTT. Its protein is CASRPVRGPGNTIYF.